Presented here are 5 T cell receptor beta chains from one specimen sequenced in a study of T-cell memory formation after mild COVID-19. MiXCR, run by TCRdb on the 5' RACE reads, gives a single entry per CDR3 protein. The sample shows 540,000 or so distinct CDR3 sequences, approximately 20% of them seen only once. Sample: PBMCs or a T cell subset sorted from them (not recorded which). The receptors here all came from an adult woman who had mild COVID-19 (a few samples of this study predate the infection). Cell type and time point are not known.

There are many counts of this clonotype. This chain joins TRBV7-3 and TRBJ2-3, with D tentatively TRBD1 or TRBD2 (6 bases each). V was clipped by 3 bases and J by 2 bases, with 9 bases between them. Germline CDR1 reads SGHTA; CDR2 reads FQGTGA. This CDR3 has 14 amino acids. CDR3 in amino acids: CASSFSGATDTQYF. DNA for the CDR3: TGTGCCAGCAGCTTTTCGGGGGCCACAGATACGCAGTATTTT.

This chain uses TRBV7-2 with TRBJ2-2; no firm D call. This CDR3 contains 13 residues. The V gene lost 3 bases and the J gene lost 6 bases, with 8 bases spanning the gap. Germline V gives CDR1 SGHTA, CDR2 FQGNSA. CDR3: CASSFTVPGELFF. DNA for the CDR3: TGTGCCAGCAGCTTCACAGTTCCCGGGGAGCTGTTTTTT. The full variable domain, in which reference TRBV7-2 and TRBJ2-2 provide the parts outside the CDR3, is GAGVSQSPSNKVTEKGKDVELRCDPISGHTALYWYRQSLGQGLEFLIYFQGNSAPDKSGLPSDRFSAERTGGSVSTLTIQRTQQEDSAVYLCASSFTVPGELFFGEGSRLTVL.

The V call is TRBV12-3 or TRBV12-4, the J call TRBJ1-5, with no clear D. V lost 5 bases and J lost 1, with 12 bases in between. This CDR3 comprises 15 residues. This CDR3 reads CASSLSFRSNQPQHF. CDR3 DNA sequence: TGTGCCAGCAGTCTCTCCTTCAGGAGCAATCAGCCCCAGCATTTT.

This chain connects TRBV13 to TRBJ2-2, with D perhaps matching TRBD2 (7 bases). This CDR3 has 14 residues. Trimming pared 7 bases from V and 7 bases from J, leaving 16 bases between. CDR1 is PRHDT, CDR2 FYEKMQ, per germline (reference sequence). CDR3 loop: CASIQRGHDGELFF. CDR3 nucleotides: TGTGCCAGCATCCAGCGGGGACATGACGGGGAGCTGTTTTTT.

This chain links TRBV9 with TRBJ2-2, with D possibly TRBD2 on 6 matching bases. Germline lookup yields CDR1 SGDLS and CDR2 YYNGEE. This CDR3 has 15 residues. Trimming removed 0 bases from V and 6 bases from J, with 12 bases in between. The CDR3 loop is CASSVATGVSGELFF. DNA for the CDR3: TGTGCCAGCAGCGTAGCTACGGGGGTGTCCGGGGAGCTGTTTTTT.